The rows below give T cell receptor beta chains drawn from one sample of a study of identifying expanded T cells in peripheral blood. Assay: immunoSEQ multiplex PCR; the TCRdb copy retains only in-frame clones and omits some. In the table there are approximately 83,000 clones, approximately 85% of which are singletons. The sample was blood. The receptor set was obtained from a person aged 18 to 75 in good health. Both conserved end residues are part of each CDR3.

v_gene: TRBV14
j_gene: TRBJ2-1
CDR3aa: CASSQEATGTRKFF

v_gene: TRBV7-8
j_gene: TRBJ1-2
CDR3aa: CASSLALSGVNGYTF

v_gene: TRBV19
j_gene: TRBJ1-4
CDR3aa: CASRETGGGEKLFF

v_gene: TRBV7-6
j_gene: TRBJ1-5
CDR3aa: CASSLSRAQPQHF

v_gene: TRBV2
j_gene: TRBJ1-4
CDR3aa: CASRAGLRYEKLFF

v_gene: TRBV25-1
j_gene: TRBJ2-7
CDR3aa: CASSEWWGEQYF

v_gene: TRBV5-1
j_gene: TRBJ1-2
CDR3aa: CASRELADNYGYTF

v_gene: TRBV11-3
j_gene: TRBJ1-2
CDR3aa: CASSLNRSDYGYTF

v_gene: TRBV19
j_gene: TRBJ2-1
CDR3aa: CASSITVGGAYNEQFF

v_gene: TRBV4-1
j_gene: TRBJ2-7
CDR3aa: CASSLRGLGYEQYF

v_gene: TRBV7-9
j_gene: TRBJ1-1
CDR3aa: CASSLAEDLSSGEAFF

v_gene: TRBV2
j_gene: TRBJ2-4
CDR3aa: CASRASRTGQRLAKNIQYF

v_gene: TRBV19
j_gene: TRBJ1-5
CDR3aa: CATGQGINQPQHF

v_gene: TRBV7-2
j_gene: TRBJ2-3
CDR3aa: CASSLASAGDTQYF

v_gene: TRBV15
j_gene: TRBJ1-2
CDR3aa: CATSRDLLFNYGYTF

v_gene: TRBV9
j_gene: TRBJ1-2
CDR3aa: CASSVDVRGLGYTF

v_gene: TRBV5-5
j_gene: TRBJ2-7
CDR3aa: CASSPGTAIYEQYF

v_gene: TRBV2
j_gene: TRBJ1-1
CDR3aa: CASSYDSRGEAFF

v_gene: TRBV25-1
j_gene: TRBJ1-3
CDR3aa: CASTAQGRGNTIYF

v_gene: TRBV2
j_gene: TRBJ2-7
CDR3aa: CASSEGDREYYEQYF

v_gene: TRBV27
j_gene: TRBJ1-6
CDR3aa: CASSLGFSRQGAFYNSPLHF

v_gene: TRBV30
j_gene: TRBJ1-2
CDR3aa: CAWSVPVTRGPYGYTF

v_gene: TRBV18
j_gene: TRBJ1-3
CDR3aa: CASSPSVESGNTIYF

v_gene: TRBV6-5
j_gene: TRBJ2-7
CDR3aa: CASSRQGNEQYF

v_gene: TRBV27
j_gene: TRBJ2-3
CDR3aa: CASSPRTEGDTDTQYF

v_gene: TRBV30
j_gene: TRBJ1-5
CDR3aa: CAWSSGEQPQHF

v_gene: TRBV2
j_gene: TRBJ2-7
CDR3aa: CASSDRLGYEQYF

v_gene: TRBV18
j_gene: TRBJ1-3
CDR3aa: CASSPLRAPGNTIYF

v_gene: TRBV7-6
j_gene: TRBJ1-1
CDR3aa: CASRFLDRGTEAFF

v_gene: TRBV6-1
j_gene: TRBJ1-6
CDR3aa: CASRDRVRSPLHF

v_gene: TRBV7-6
j_gene: TRBJ2-7
CDR3aa: CASSLQLNYEQYF

v_gene: TRBV18
j_gene: TRBJ2-1
CDR3aa: CASSRRGSQGSSEQFF

v_gene: TRBV19
j_gene: TRBJ1-1
CDR3aa: CASSRGGQRNTEAFF

v_gene: TRBV4-2
j_gene: TRBJ1-2
CDR3aa: CASSQERGGPGSYTF

v_gene: TRBV18
j_gene: TRBJ2-2
CDR3aa: CASSPGLANTGELFF

v_gene: TRBV13
j_gene: TRBJ2-3
CDR3aa: CASSDLAGPTDTQYF

v_gene: TRBV19
j_gene: TRBJ2-3
CDR3aa: CASSNRGEQYF

v_gene: TRBV19
j_gene: TRBJ1-6
CDR3aa: CASSRLGGDSPLHF

v_gene: TRBV5-1
j_gene: TRBJ1-5
CDR3aa: CASSLDGLSNQPQHF

v_gene: TRBV19
j_gene: TRBJ1-1
CDR3aa: CASGTRRGVNTEAFF

v_gene: TRBV5-1
j_gene: TRBJ1-1
CDR3aa: CASSDGRMNTEAFF

v_gene: TRBV5-1
j_gene: TRBJ1-2
CDR3aa: CASSPNLSRPYGYTF

v_gene: TRBV5-4
j_gene: TRBJ2-3
CDR3aa: CASRVRSDGTDTQYF

v_gene: TRBV2
j_gene: TRBJ1-3
CDR3aa: CASAAGSSGNTIYF

v_gene: TRBV9
j_gene: TRBJ1-1
CDR3aa: CASTSRQGEAFF

v_gene: TRBV5-8
j_gene: TRBJ2-5
CDR3aa: CASRQAGLETQYF

v_gene: TRBV5-1
j_gene: TRBJ1-3
CDR3aa: CASSPQPGTGNTIYF

v_gene: TRBV30
j_gene: TRBJ2-7
CDR3aa: CAWGRTASEQYF

v_gene: TRBV4-3
j_gene: TRBJ2-1
CDR3aa: CASSQERDKATESNEQFF

v_gene: TRBV10-2
j_gene: TRBJ2-7
CDR3aa: CASPPLTTVTSYEQYF